This is a list of T cell receptor beta chains from one sample in a study of blood T cell repertoires in COVID-19. This table comes from immunoSEQ multiplex PCR, and its TCRdb copy is limited to in-frame clones, with some not included. The table includes about 530,000 clones, around 90% detected once. Sequencing was carried out using peripheral blood. The receptor source for this set is a woman aged 50 to 65 with COVID-19, enrolled during active disease. CDR3s include the opening cysteine and the closing phenylalanine or tryptophan. The D gene is left open where the match is weak. For some rows the clone size is stated as once, few or many, or as a class when expanded; others skip it.

d_call clone_size cdr3_length j_call v_call cdr3_aa cdr3_nt
. . 12 TRBJ1-2 TRBV6-5 CAIGPPGYGYTF TGTGCCATCGGTCCCCCGGGGTATGGCTACACCTTC
. . 12 TRBJ2-1 TRBV18 CASSQTGNEQFF TGTGCCAGCTCGCAAACAGGGAATGAGCAGTTCTTC
. . 12 TRBJ1-5 TRBV12-3/TRBV12-4 CASSFGGQPQHF TGTGCCAGCAGTTTCGGTGGTCAGCCCCAGCATTTT
. . 16 TRBJ1-5 TRBV15 CATSRGVGMGNQPQHF TGTGCCACCAGCAGAGGTGTCGGGATGGGTAATCAGCCCCAGCATTTT
TRBD1 . 13 TRBJ1-2 TRBV12-3/TRBV12-4 CASRWTGGHGYTF TGTGCCAGCAGGTGGACAGGGGGACATGGCTACACCTTC
. . 13 TRBJ1-2 TRBV20-1 CSASLRGLLGYTF TGCAGTGCTAGTCTCAGGGGCTTGTTGGGCTACACCTTC
. . 16 TRBJ1-6 TRBV19 CASSIGGRRGNSPLHF TGTGCCAGTAGTATAGGAGGGAGGAGGGGTAATTCACCCCTCCACTTT
. . 16 TRBJ1-1 TRBV7-3 CASSLMRVEMNTEAFF TGTGCCAGCAGCTTAATGAGGGTAGAGATGAACACTGAAGCTTTCTTT
TRBD1 . 14 TRBJ1-2 TRBV3-1/TRBV3-2 CASSPWTGDTGYTF TGTGCCAGCAGCCCCTGGACAGGGGATACTGGCTACACCTTC
. . 15 TRBJ1-1 TRBV6-5 CASTHNGVKNTEAFF TGTGCCAGCACCCACAACGGGGTGAAGAACACTGAAGCTTTCTTT
. . 13 TRBJ1-1 TRBV29-1 CSVARGSNTEAFF TGCAGCGTCGCTAGGGGGTCCAACACTGAAGCTTTCTTT
TRBD2 once 16 TRBJ2-2 TRBV3-1/TRBV3-2 CASSLGLAGSTGELFF TGTGCCAGCAGCCTCGGACTAGCGGGGAGCACCGGGGAGCTGTTTTTT
TRBD1 . 14 TRBJ1-6 TRBV6-5 CASSYRDRASPLHF TGTGCCAGCAGTTATCGGGACAGGGCTTCACCCCTCCACTTT
. . 15 TRBJ1-6 TRBV7-2 CASIRFSSYNSPLHF TGTGCCAGCATCCGATTTAGCTCCTATAATTCACCCCTCCACTTT
TRBD1 once 15 TRBJ1-1 TRBV3-1/TRBV3-2 CASSRDRIMNTEAFF TGTGCCAGCAGCCGGGACAGAATCATGAACACTGAAGCTTTCTTT
. . 14 TRBJ1-2 TRBV6-5 CASSRNGEGYGYTF TGTGCCAGCAGCCGTAATGGGGAGGGGTATGGCTACACCTTC
. . 14 TRBJ1-1 TRBV5-6 CASSSATGGPEAFF TGTGCCAGCAGTTCTGCGACCGGCGGCCCTGAAGCTTTCTTT
TRBD2 . 16 TRBJ2-4 TRBV30 CAWRGRGGLAKNIQYF TGTGCCTGGAGGGGACGGGGGGGGTTAGCCAAAAACATTCAGTACTTC
TRBD1 . 14 TRBJ2-3 TRBV19 CASRVGQGTDTQYF TGTGCCAGTAGAGTGGGACAGGGCACAGATACGCAGTATTTT
. . 14 TRBJ2-7 TRBV5-1 CASSLDGSSYEQYF TGCGCCAGCAGCTTGGACGGTAGCTCCTACGAGCAGTACTTC
TRBD1 once 15 TRBJ1-1 TRBV18 CASSLRTGMNTEAFF TGTGCCAGCTCACTCAGGACAGGAATGAACACTGAAGCTTTCTTT
. . 12 TRBJ1-1 TRBV6-5 CASLGSLTEAFF TGTGCCAGCCTGGGGAGCTTGACTGAAGCTTTCTTT
TRBD1 . 14 TRBJ2-7 TRBV19 CASKSGTASYEQYF TGTGCCAGTAAAAGTGGGACAGCCTCCTACGAGCAGTACTTC
. . 16 TRBJ2-2 TRBV5-1 CASSFLIQLNTGELFF TGCGCCAGCAGCTTCTTGATACAGCTTAACACCGGGGAGCTGTTTTTT
TRBD1 few 15 TRBJ2-7 TRBV7-2 CASSQTGTGTYEQYF TGTGCCAGCAGCCAAACCGGGACAGGGACCTACGAGCAGTACTTC
. few 14 TRBJ2-7 TRBV5-1 CASSGAGASYEQYF TGCGCCAGCAGCGGGGCAGGGGCGTCCTACGAGCAGTACTTC
TRBD1 . 17 TRBJ2-4 TRBV5-1 CASSNYPQGATKNIQYF TGCGCCAGCAGCAATTATCCGCAGGGGGCTACCAAAAACATTCAGTACTTC
. . 14 TRBJ1-1 TRBV6-5 CASSLAGLRTEAFF TGTGCCAGCAGTTTGGCGGGGTTACGTACTGAAGCTTTCTTT
TRBD1 . 14 TRBJ2-7 TRBV5-6 CASSWDRGLDEQYF TGTGCCAGCAGCTGGGACAGGGGGCTTGACGAGCAGTACTTC
. . 14 TRBJ2-1 TRBV5-6 CASSPLVMGGEQFF TGTGCCAGCAGCCCCCTGGTCATGGGGGGTGAGCAGTTCTTC
. . 10 TRBJ1-4 TRBV20-1 CSASYEKLFF TGCAGTGCTTCTTATGAAAAACTGTTTTTT
TRBD1 . 12 TRBJ1-2 TRBV2 CASRAGGYGYTF TGTGCCAGCAGAGCAGGGGGCTATGGCTACACCTTC
. . 13 TRBJ1-1 TRBV5-6 CASRPLGGTEAFF TGTGCCAGCAGGCCCCTCGGGGGCACTGAAGCTTTCTTT
. . 15 TRBJ1-1 TRBV27 CASSQKQGANTEAFF TGTGCCAGCAGCCAAAAACAGGGTGCGAACACTGAAGCTTTCTTT
. . 12 TRBJ1-1 TRBV18 CASSSLPSEAFF TGTGCCAGCTCATCGCTACCTTCTGAAGCTTTCTTT
TRBD1 . 18 TRBJ1-1 TRBV5-1 CASSSPGQGAKVNTEAFF TGCGCCAGCAGCTCCCCGGGACAGGGGGCTAAAGTGAACACTGAAGCTTTCTTT
. . 13 TRBJ2-2 TRBV2 CASSAQNTGELFF TGTGCCAGCAGTGCCCAAAACACCGGGGAGCTGTTTTTT
. . 14 TRBJ1-2 TRBV21-1 CASNQRQGARGYTF TGTGCCAGCAACCAAAGGCAGGGGGCACGGGGCTACACCTTC
. . 13 TRBJ1-1 TRBV3-1/TRBV3-2 CASSLMDGAEAFF TGTGCCAGCAGCCTAATGGACGGGGCTGAAGCTTTCTTT
TRBD1 . 16 TRBJ2-7 TRBV3-1/TRBV3-2 CASSLTVGTGGYEQYF TGTGCCAGCAGTCTGACGGTCGGGACAGGGGGGTACGAGCAGTACTTC
. . 15 TRBJ1-2 TRBV5-6 CASSLVDRELYGYTF TGTGCCAGCAGCTTGGTGGATAGGGAGCTCTATGGCTACACCTTC
. . 10 TRBJ2-3 TRBV29-1 CSVVSHTQYF TGCAGCGTTGTGAGCCATACGCAGTATTTT
TRBD1 once 15 TRBJ1-2 TRBV15 CATSRVATGDYGYTF TGTGCCACCAGCAGAGTCGCCACAGGGGACTATGGCTACACCTTC
TRBD1 . 17 TRBJ1-2 TRBV4-1 CASSQPKVRQGAPGYTF TGCGCCAGCAGCCAACCGAAAGTAAGACAGGGGGCGCCTGGCTACACCTTC
. . 16 TRBJ2-3 TRBV14 CASSRPSGPSTDTQYF TGTGCCAGCAGCCGGCCCTCTGGGCCTAGCACAGATACGCAGTATTTT
. . 14 TRBJ1-1 TRBV19 CASSMRGADTEAFF TGTGCCAGTAGTATGCGGGGAGCGGACACTGAAGCTTTCTTT
TRBD1 . 17 TRBJ1-4 TRBV5-4 CASSLAPGTGGNEKLFF TGTGCCAGCAGCTTGGCCCCTGGGACAGGGGGGAATGAAAAACTGTTTTTT
TRBD2 . 13 TRBJ2-1 TRBV30 CAWGGTIRNEQFF TGTGCCTGGGGGGGGACTATCCGCAATGAGCAGTTCTTC
. . 15 TRBJ1-2 TRBV7-2 CASSLASGGGNGYTF TGTGCCAGCAGCCTAGCGTCGGGGGGTGGGAATGGCTACACCTTC
. . 13 TRBJ1-2 TRBV15 CATSRVGGEGYTF TGTGCCACCAGCAGAGTTGGGGGCGAGGGCTACACCTTC
TRBD2 . 15 TRBJ2-1 TRBV30 CAWSKGSGGVDEQFF TGTGCCTGGAGTAAGGGAAGCGGGGGGGTTGATGAGCAGTTCTTC
. . 12 TRBJ1-1 TRBV28 CASSSQGTEAFF TGTGCCAGCAGTTCACAGGGTACTGAAGCTTTCTTT
TRBD2 . 14 TRBJ2-1 TRBV2 CASRAGGTINEQFF TGTGCCAGCAGAGCGGGGGGTACGATTAATGAGCAGTTCTTC